Many counts were recorded for the clone carrying this T cell receptor (beta chain). What it binds is not known. This specimen belongs to a study of CD8 T cells in ankylosing spondylitis. Study-wide points: CD8+ disease-linked clones were present at relatively low frequencies in blood.

The J segment lost 7 bases and the V segment lost 4 bases, leaving 4 bases of the junction unmatched. This CDR3 comprises 14 residues. Germline V gene data show CDR1 as SQVTM and CDR2 as ANQGSEA. Libraries for TCR beta were made by quantitative 5'-RACE with molecular barcodes. From the 5' RACE reads, TCRdb called clonotypes with MiXCR, one entry per CDR3 protein. In the table there are around 130,000 distinct CDR3 sequences, about a tenth of which are singletons. Sequencing used blood, either unsorted or a sorted T cell fraction (not recorded which). This TCR came from a male donor with ankylosing spondylitis or in good health (not recorded which). The V and J genes are TRBV29-1 and TRBJ2-1; TRBD2 matches at 13 bases. CDR3 bases: TGCAGCGTTGTAGGACTAGCGGGAGTGAATGAGCAGTTCTTC. It translates to CSVVGLAGVNEQFF.